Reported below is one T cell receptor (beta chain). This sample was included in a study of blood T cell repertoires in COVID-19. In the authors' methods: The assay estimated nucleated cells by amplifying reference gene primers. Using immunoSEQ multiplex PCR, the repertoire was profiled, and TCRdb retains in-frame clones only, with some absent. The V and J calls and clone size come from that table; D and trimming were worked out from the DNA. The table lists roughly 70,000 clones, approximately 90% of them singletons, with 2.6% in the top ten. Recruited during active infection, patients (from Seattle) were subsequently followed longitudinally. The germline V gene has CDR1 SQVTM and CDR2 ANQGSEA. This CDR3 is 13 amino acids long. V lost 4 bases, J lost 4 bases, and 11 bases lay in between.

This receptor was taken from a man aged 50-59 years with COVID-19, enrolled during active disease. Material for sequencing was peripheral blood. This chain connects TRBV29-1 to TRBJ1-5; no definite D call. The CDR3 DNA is TGCAGCGTTGCTCCGGAGATTAATCAGCCCCAGCATTTT. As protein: CSVAPEINQPQHF.